One sample yielded the 24 T cell receptor beta chains listed below, sequenced in a study of shared clonotypes between healthy human individuals. Naive CD8 isolation took CD45RO-negative cells positively selected for CCR7 and excluded terminally differentiated effector memory CD45RA+ cells. Sequencing used immunoSEQ multiplex PCR; TCRdb keeps in-frame clones, though not all of them. Of roughly 770,000 clones detected, about 97% appear once; the ten largest clones hold about 0.25%. Sequenced sample: naive CD8+ T cells sorted from blood. The receptors shown here come from a man aged 25 to 40 in good health.

V is TRBV4-3 and J is TRBJ2-7; D is uncertain. The CDR3 totals 15 residues. Germline V gives CDR1 LGHNA, CDR2 YSLEER. The ends were cut back, 1 base at V and 6 bases at J, with 16 bases in the middle. The CDR3 DNA sequence: TGCGCCAGCAGCCAAGGCCGGACCCAGTCCAGCGAGCAGTACTTC. Its translation is CASSQGRTQSSEQYF.

V is TRBV28 and J is TRBJ2-5, with a weak D call TRBD2 (6 bases). CDR3 length equals 13 residues. Trimming stripped 4 bases from V and 5 bases from J, with 11 bases between. Germline V gene lookup returns CDR1 MDHEN and CDR2 SYDVKM. In DNA form, the CDR3 reads TGTGCCAGCAGTTCGGGGGTCCGTGAGACCCAGTACTTC. Amino acid sequence: CASSSGVRETQYF.

The rearrangement links TRBV2 to TRBJ2-3; maybe TRBD1 (6 bases). V was shortened by 5 bases and J by 2 bases, with 11 bases between the two germline ends. The CDR3 covers 14 residues. The germline gives CDR1 SNHLY, CDR2 FYNNEI. The chain's CDR3 is CASSPWTDTDTQYF. CDR3 nucleotides: TGTGCCAGCAGTCCGTGGACAGACACAGATACGCAGTATTTT.

The genes are TRBV28 and TRBJ2-3; 8 bases are shared with TRBD2. V lost 5 bases and J lost 2; bases outside the gene matches: 6. There are 15 residues in the CDR3. Per germline, CDR1 MDHEN and CDR2 SYDVKM. The CDR3 region has the DNA TGTGCCAGCAGTAAACTAGCGGATAACACAGATACGCAGTATTTT. Protein sequence: CASSKLADNTDTQYF.

The V and J genes are TRBV7-9 and TRBJ2-1; TRBD2 agrees at 8 bases. CDR1 is SEHNR, CDR2 FQNEAQ, per germline (reference sequence). This CDR3 contains 13 residues. J gave up 7 bases and V 6 bases, and 5 bases lay outside the gene matches. The CDR3 region is CASRGAGANEQFF. For the CDR3, the DNA is TGTGCCAGCAGGGGAGCGGGAGCGAATGAGCAGTTCTTC.

J is TRBJ2-7 and V is TRBV16, with D uncertain. Deletions cut 2 bases from V and 1 base from J, with 21 bases between. Germline values: CDR1 KGHSY, CDR2 FQNENV. The CDR3 contains 18 residues. CDR3 loop: CASSQHNSGASRSYEQYF. CDR3 DNA: TGTGCCAGCAGCCAACACAATTCAGGCGCGTCTCGGTCCTACGAGCAGTACTTC. Together with reference TRBV16 and TRBJ2-7, the CDR3 gives the full variable domain: GEEVAQTPKHLVRGEGQKAKLYCAPIKGHSYVFWYQQVLKNEFKFLISFQNENVFDETGMPKERFSAKCLPNSPCSLEIQATKLEDSAVYFCASSQHNSGASRSYEQYFGPGTRLTVT.

The rearrangement uses TRBV27 and TRBJ2-7; a weak D match, TRBD2 (5 bases). This CDR3 has 14 residues. Trimming left V 5 bases short and J 1 base short, with 12 bases between. Germline V CDR1 and CDR2: MNHEY, SMNVEV (reference sequence). For the CDR3, the DNA is TGTGCCAGCAGTGAACTAGGTCGATCCTACGAGCAGTACTTC. This encodes CASSELGRSYEQYF.

V gene TRBV18 combines with J gene TRBJ1-4; D is undetermined. Germline loops: CDR1 KGHSH, CDR2 LQKENI. This CDR3 spans 15 amino acids. The germline V and J ends were trimmed by 2 bases and 0 bases, with 7 bases remaining between them. The CDR3 spells CASSPGLATNEKLFF. The CDR3 nucleotides are TGTGCCAGCTCACCAGGGTTGGCAACTAATGAAAAACTGTTTTTT.

The chain couples TRBV11-3 to TRBJ1-1; TRBD1 is a possible D gene (5 bases). The CDR3 is 12 amino acids. Per germline, CDR1 SGHNT and CDR2 YENEEA. V shed 8 bases and J shed 4 bases, with 11 bases lying between them. CDR3 sequence reads: CASSAGTTEAFF. The DNA of the CDR3 is TGTGCCAGCTCAGCAGGGACCACTGAAGCTTTCTTT.

This chain joins TRBV27 and TRBJ2-7, with D perhaps TRBD1 (5 bases). The CDR3 consists of 13 residues. Trimming took 5 bases from V and 5 from J, leaving 13 bases between them. Germline V CDR1 and CDR2: MNHEY, SMNVEV (reference sequence). This chain's CDR3 is CASSRPGFHEQYF. For the CDR3, the DNA is TGTGCCAGCAGTCGACCAGGGTTCCACGAGCAGTACTTC.

The chain is built from TRBV14 and TRBJ2-1; a possible D gene is TRBD2 (6 bases). V gave up 0 bases and J gave up 4 bases, with 16 bases separating them. The CDR3 runs 17 residues. In germline, CDR1 is SGHDN, CDR2 FVKESK. The CDR3 is CASSQDLGRRAYNEQFF. CDR3 sequence (DNA): TGTGCCAGCAGCCAAGATTTGGGGAGGCGGGCATACAATGAGCAGTTCTTC.

This rearrangement joins TRBV4-3 to TRBJ1-1, with D perhaps TRBD1 (5 bases). V dropped 6 bases and J dropped 3 bases, with 11 bases sitting between them. There are 13 residues in the CDR3. Germline CDR1 reads LGHNA; CDR2 reads YSLEER. The CDR3 sequence: CASRRQGYTEAFF. Here the CDR3 DNA reads TGCGCCAGCAGACGTCAGGGTTACACTGAAGCTTTCTTT.

The chain recombines TRBV5-1 with TRBJ2-5; 7 bases align to TRBD1. The CDR3 covers 11 residues. Germline trimming cut 5 bases from V and 10 bases from J; bases unmatched to any gene: 5. Germline V gene sequence: CDR1 SGHRS, CDR2 YFSETQ. The chain's CDR3 is CASSLTGDQYF. For the CDR3, the DNA is TGCGCCAGCAGTTTAACAGGGGACCAGTACTTC.

The chain carries TRBV28 and TRBJ2-7; D gene unclear. Germline CDR1 MDHEN, CDR2 SYDVKM. CDR3 length equals 14 residues. With 7 bases removed from V and 0 bases from J, the gap between germline ends came to 13 bases. For the CDR3, the DNA is TGTGCCAGCACCGATTCTTCCCTCTCCTACGAGCAGTACTTC. It is translated as CASTDSSLSYEQYF. Full variable domain (remainder filled in from reference TRBV28 and TRBJ2-7): DVKVTQSSRYLVKRTGEKVFLECVQDMDHENMFWYRQDPGLGLRLIYFSYDVKMKEKGDIPEGYSVSREKKERFSLILESASTNQTSMYLCASTDSSLSYEQYFGPGTRLTVT.

The chain recombines TRBV25-1 with TRBJ2-1; D is uncertain. V was clipped by 0 bases and J by 4 bases, with 10 bases between them. The germline gives CDR1 MGHDK, CDR2 SYGVNS. The CDR3 extends over 15 amino acids. The CDR3 DNA is TGTGCCAGCAGTGAATATAGTAGGACGTACAATGAGCAGTTCTTC. Residues: CASSEYSRTYNEQFF.

This clone showed up just once. The genes are TRBV11-2 and TRBJ2-1, with 10 nucleotides matching TRBD1. Germline assignment: CDR1 SGHAT and CDR2 FQNNGV. The CDR3 is 17 amino acids. The trim removed 5 bases at V and 3 bases at J, leaving 10 bases unmatched. The CDR3 loop is CASSPGTRDRGYNEQFF. CDR3 nucleotides: TGTGCCAGCAGCCCAGGAACCCGGGACAGGGGCTACAATGAGCAGTTCTTC.

A few counts support this clone. CDR3 sequence (DNA): TGCGCCAGCAGCTTGACACCTAGCGGGAGGGACGAGCAGTACTTC. It encodes CASSLTPSGRDEQYF. V gene TRBV5-1 combines with J gene TRBJ2-7; 12 bases fit TRBD2. The ends lost 1 base at V and 5 bases at J; junction bases unmatched: 4. The CDR3 is made up of 15 amino acids. Germline V gene lookup returns CDR1 SGHRS and CDR2 YFSETQ.

The V gene is TRBV15, the J gene TRBJ2-2; D is ambiguous. Germline CDR1 and CDR2: LNHNV and YYDKDF (reference sequence). The CDR3 is made up of 12 amino acids. V was shortened by 5 bases and J by 6 bases, with 7 bases between the two germline ends. CDR3 sequence reads: CATSLRPGELFF. Written as DNA, the CDR3 is TGTGCCACCAGCCTACGGCCCGGGGAGCTGTTTTTT. The whole variable domain, remainder taken from reference TRBV15 and TRBJ2-2, is DAMVIQNPRYQVTQFGKPVTLSCSQTLNHNVMYWYQQKSSQAPKLLFHYYDKDFNNEADTPDNFQSRRPNTSFCFLDIRSPGLGDTAMYLCATSLRPGELFFGEGSRLTVL.

The chain uses TRBV7-9 and TRBJ1-4; D is perhaps TRBD1 (5 bases). The germline V gene has CDR1 SEHNR and CDR2 FQNEAQ (reference sequence). CDR3 length: 15 residues. The ends were cut back, 3 bases at V and 5 bases at J, with 13 bases in the middle. The CDR3 DNA is TGTGCCAGCAGCTTGCACCAGGGACCAAATGAAAAACTGTTTTTT. It encodes CASSLHQGPNEKLFF.

The V and J genes are TRBV29-1 and TRBJ2-1; 9 positions agree with TRBD2. The CDR3 contains 17 residues. Trimming at V came to 1 base and at J to 0 bases, leaving 7 bases not matched to a gene. Per the germline V gene, CDR1 is SQVTM and CDR2 is ANQGSEA. CDR3 protein: CSVEGWEGLASYNEQFF. CDR3 in DNA: TGCAGCGTTGAAGGTTGGGAGGGACTAGCCTCCTACAATGAGCAGTTCTTC.

The chain carries TRBV19 and TRBJ2-7; D is uncertain. Germline V gene lookup returns CDR1 LNHDA and CDR2 SQIVND (reference sequence). The CDR3 contains 15 residues. V lost 5 bases to trimming and J lost 5 bases, with 19 bases between them. CDR3: CASSYQTGPTDEQYF. The CDR3 DNA reads TGTGCCAGTAGTTACCAGACGGGTCCAACCGACGAGCAGTACTTC. Complete variable domain (other parts from reference TRBV19 and TRBJ2-7): DGGITQSPKYLFRKEGQNVTLSCEQNLNHDAMYWYRQDPGQGLRLIYYSQIVNDFQKGDIAEGYSVSREKKESFPLTVTSAQKNPTAFYLCASSYQTGPTDEQYFGPGTRLTVT.

In its sample, this clone was seen once. This chain uses TRBV4-1 with TRBJ2-1, with D perhaps matching TRBD1 (5 bases). CDR3 size: 15 residues. Germline V gene data show CDR1 as MGHRA and CDR2 as YSYEKL. V was cut by 1 base and J by 3 bases, with 10 bases left in between. The CDR3 reads CASSQGVDSYNEQFF. CDR3 DNA sequence: TGCGCCAGCAGCCAAGGGGTAGACAGCTACAATGAGCAGTTCTTC.

The chain is built from TRBV2 and TRBJ2-3; 7 positions agree with TRBD1. CDR3 length: 15 amino acids. Germline lookup yields CDR1 SNHLY and CDR2 FYNNEI. Trimming took 6 bases from V and 6 from J; bases not matched to a gene: 12. The CDR3 spells CASRTQGFPSDTQYF. The CDR3, as DNA: TGTGCCAGCAGAACACAGGGGTTCCCTTCGGATACGCAGTATTTT.

The gene calls are TRBV7-2 and TRBJ1-2; TRBD1 agrees at 9 bases. V dropped 5 bases and J dropped 6; count of bases not matched to a gene: 10. CDR3 length: 15 amino acids. Germline CDR1 SGHTA, CDR2 FQGNSA. CDR3 protein: CASSAILQGANGYTF. The CDR3 DNA is TGTGCCAGCAGCGCGATCCTACAGGGGGCGAATGGCTACACCTTC.